The table lists the clone carrying this T cell receptor beta chain with many counts. Antigen unknown. TCRdb fed the reads into MiXCR, producing one record per CDR3 protein. The table records around 530,000 distinct CDR3 sequences, around a quarter of them present only once. This entry belongs to a study of T cell repertoires in cytomegalovirus infection. The wider study: Shared public TCR beta signatures pointed to both CMV infection and a matching HLA type.

V was shortened by 4 bases and J by 5 bases, with 14 bases between the two germline ends. Germline values: CDR1 SGHTA, CDR2 FQGNSA. The CDR3 has 14 residues. Study-level results: The ex vivo response showed dominance by HLA-C-restricted CMV-specific TCR beta clonotypes.

Material: PBMCs. V usage is TRBV7-2 and J usage is TRBJ1-2; weak D call: TRBD1 (5 bases). The clonotype originates from a human donor in good health (CMV status not recorded). Some clones in this sample may be carry-over from other donors' samples. The CDR3 region has the DNA TGTGCCAGCAGCTACGGGGGGTCGGTATATGGCTACACCTTC. Translated: CASSYGGSVYGYTF. The full variable domain, with the rest looked up from reference TRBV7-2 and TRBJ1-2, is GAGVSQSPSNKVTEKGKDVELRCDPISGHTALYWYRQSLGQGLEFLIYFQGNSAPDKSGLPSDRFSAERTGGSVSTLTIQRTQQEDSAVYLCASSYGGSVYGYTFGSGTRLTVV.